These 9 T cell receptor beta chains came from one sample sequenced in a study of T cells in pancreatic ductal adenocarcinoma. No neoadjuvant therapy was given to the selected pancreatic ductal adenocarcinoma patients before their surgery. Sequenced by immunoSEQ multiplex PCR; TCRdb stores in-frame clones only, minus some. Of more than 8,500 clones listed, 67% are singletons. The sequenced sample was pancreatic tumor tissue. The receptors derive from a human donor with pancreatic ductal adenocarcinoma.

The rearrangement joins TRBV9 to TRBJ1-4; 7 bases fit TRBD1. V dropped 4 bases and J dropped 7; count of bases not matched to a gene: 10. The CDR3 extends over 15 amino acids. Germline CDR1 and CDR2: SGDLS and YYNGEE. In nucleotides, the CDR3 is TGTGCCAGCAGCCCGGGACAGTCGGGAAGTGAAAAACTGTTTTTT. It translates to CASSPGQSGSEKLFF.

A remark on this clone: A junction end diverges from the germline sequence, so it may reflect a read error. This rearrangement joins TRBV6-5 to TRBJ1-1; tentatively, D is TRBD1 (5 bases). The CDR3 runs to 14 residues. The germline V gene has CDR1 MNHEY and CDR2 SVGAGI. The CDR3 protein is CANSLQGSGTEAFF. CDR3 coding DNA: TGTGCCAACAGTTTGCAGGGCTCGGGGACTGAAGCTTTCTTT.

V gene TRBV11-1 combines with J gene TRBJ2-7, with D possibly called TRBD1 or TRBD2 (5 bases each). The length of the CDR3 is 18 residues. The germline CDR1 and CDR2 sequences are SGHAT and FQDESV (reference sequence). The ends were cut back, 1 base at V and 5 bases at J, with 24 bases in the middle. The CDR3 spells CASSLDGWGRSMYHEQYF. The DNA for the CDR3 is TGTGCCAGCAGCTTAGACGGTTGGGGACGGAGTATGTATCACGAGCAGTACTTC.

DNA for the CDR3: TGTGCCAGCAGGGACAGCCTTACAGATACGCAGTATTTT. Its translation: CASRDSLTDTQYF. The rearrangement uses TRBV6-6 and TRBJ2-3; a possible D gene is TRBD1 (6 bases). Between the trimmed V and J ends, which lost 6 bases and 3 bases, there was a span of 10 bases. Per the germline V gene, CDR1 is MNHNY and CDR2 is SVGAGI (reference sequence). The CDR3 covers 13 residues.

The chain is built from TRBV7-3 and TRBJ2-3, with D possibly matching TRBD1 (5 bases). Germline CDR1 reads SGHTA; CDR2 reads FQGTGA. Trimming shortened V by 2 bases and J by 5 bases, and 17 bases separated the two germline ends. The CDR3 is 16 residues long. This CDR3 is CASSLYASQGIDTQYF. The CDR3 region has the DNA TGTGCCAGCAGCTTATACGCTAGTCAGGGCATAGATACGCAGTATTTT.

This chain connects TRBV5-5 to TRBJ1-5; D gene ambiguous. Germline V lookup: CDR1 SGHKS, CDR2 YYEKEE (reference sequence). The CDR3 length is 13 residues. Between the trimmed V and J ends, which lost 2 bases and 1 base, there was a span of 4 bases. CDR3 sequence: CASSFRSNQPQHF. The CDR3 DNA reads as TGTGCCAGCAGCTTCCGGAGCAATCAGCCCCAGCATTTT.

The J gene is TRBJ2-2, the V gene TRBV10-3; D ambiguous. This CDR3 has 15 amino acids. Germline V gives CDR1 ENHRY, CDR2 SYGVKD. Trimming cost V 2 bases and J 6 bases, with 13 bases left between them. The CDR3 nucleotides read TGTGCCATCAGTGAGCCCCACGAACTCCCCGGGGAGCTGTTTTTT. This encodes CAISEPHELPGELFF.

The J gene is TRBJ1-4, the V gene TRBV9; D not resolved. The germline gives CDR1 SGDLS, CDR2 YYNGEE. V was trimmed by 2 bases and J by 0 bases, leaving 8 bases between them. This CDR3 is built from 15 residues. The CDR3 here is CASSVGRATNEKLFF. In DNA form, the CDR3 reads TGTGCCAGCAGCGTTGGCCGGGCAACTAATGAAAAACTGTTTTTT.

The rearrangement links TRBV7-9 to TRBJ2-2, with a weak D call TRBD2 (6 bases). With 5 bases removed from V and 2 bases from J, the gap between germline ends came to 15 bases. Germline assignment: CDR1 SEHNR and CDR2 FQNEAQ (reference sequence). The CDR3 spans 16 residues. Written as DNA, the CDR3 is TGTGCCAGCAGCGCTCGACTAGAAGGAAACACCGGGGAGCTGTTTTTT. Residues: CASSARLEGNTGELFF.